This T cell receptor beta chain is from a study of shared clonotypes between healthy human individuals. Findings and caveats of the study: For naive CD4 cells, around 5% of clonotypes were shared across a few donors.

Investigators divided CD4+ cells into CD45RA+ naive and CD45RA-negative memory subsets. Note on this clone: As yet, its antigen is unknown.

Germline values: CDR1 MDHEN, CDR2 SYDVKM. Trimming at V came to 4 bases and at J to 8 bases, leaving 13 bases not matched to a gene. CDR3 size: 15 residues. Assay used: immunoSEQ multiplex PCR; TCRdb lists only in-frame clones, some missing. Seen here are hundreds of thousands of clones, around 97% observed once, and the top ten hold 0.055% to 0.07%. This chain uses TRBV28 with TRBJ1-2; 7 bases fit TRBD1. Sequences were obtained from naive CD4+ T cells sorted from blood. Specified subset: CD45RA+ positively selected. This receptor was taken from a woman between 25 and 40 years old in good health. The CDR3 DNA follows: TGTGCCAGCAGTTCGCGTCCGGGAGGGGGCAAAGGCTACACCTTC. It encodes CASSSRPGGGKGYTF.